The 14 T cell receptor beta chains below all came from one sample that was sequenced in a study of blood T cell repertoires in COVID-19 (dated by TCRdb to 2020 to 2021). The receptor library was made with the immunoSEQ multiplex PCR assay. TCRdb mirrors the immuneACCESS table, restricted to in-frame sequences. Some clones are absent from its copies; in checked studies, under half trace to an unresolved V gene, and the reason for the others is unknown. This sample has approximately 100,000 clones in its table, and 85% of those were observed once. The ten top clones hold about 1.7% of the sample. Sequenced: peripheral blood. These receptors came from a woman in her 70s with active or convalescent COVID-19.

The chain combines TRBV3-1 (or the pseudogene TRBV3-2) with TRBJ2-2, with D maybe TRBD2 (7 bases). The CDR3 is 15 amino acids. The germline CDR1 and CDR2 sequences are LGHDT and YNNKEL (reference sequence). V dropped 4 bases and J dropped 4 bases, with 13 bases sitting between them. CDR3 coding DNA: TGTGCCAGCAGCCGGGGGGGCCCGAGCACCGGGGAGCTGTTTTTT. This gives the protein CASSRGGPSTGELFF.

The gene calls are TRBV7-6 and TRBJ2-7, with TRBD2 matching 10 bases. The germline V gene has CDR1 SGHVS and CDR2 FNYEAQ. The CDR3 totals 15 residues. J was trimmed by 7 bases and V by 5 bases; bases with no gene match: 11. CDR3 in amino acids: CASSRGLAGVGEQYF. The CDR3 coding sequence is TGTGCCAGCAGCAGGGGTCTAGCGGGGGTGGGAGAGCAGTACTTC.

The chain joins TRBV18 to TRBJ2-1; D is possibly TRBD2 (6 bases). Trimming took 2 bases from V and 11 from J, leaving 13 bases between them. CDR1 is KGHSH, CDR2 LQKENI, per germline. The CDR3 length is 13 residues. The CDR3 sequence is CASSPTGESQQFF. The CDR3 bases are TGTGCCAGCTCACCAACGGGGGAGTCACAGCAGTTCTTC.

V usage is TRBV4-3 and J usage is TRBJ1-2; no clear D gene. This CDR3 is 14 amino acids long. Germline V gene sequence: CDR1 LGHNA, CDR2 YSLEER. V was pared by 4 bases and J by 5 bases, with 14 bases between. The CDR3 loop reads CASSPDSGIYGYTF. In DNA, the CDR3 is TGCGCCAGCAGCCCGGACTCGGGGATATATGGCTACACCTTC.

The chain carries TRBV28 and TRBJ2-5; 10 bases line up with TRBD1. CDR1 and CDR2 from the germline V gene are MDHEN and SYDVKM. The V gene end was trimmed by 4 bases and the J gene end by 7 bases; junction bases not matched to a gene: 3. The CDR3 is 13 residues long. The CDR3 region has the DNA TGTGCCAGCAGTTCGGGACAGGGGAGGACCCAGTACTTC. This codes for CASSSGQGRTQYF.

The gene calls are TRBV28 and TRBJ2-7; 8 bases line up with TRBD2. CDR1 MDHEN and CDR2 SYDVKM come from the germline V gene. This CDR3 has 14 residues. The trim removed 3 bases at V and 3 bases at J, leaving 4 bases unmatched. The CDR3 DNA follows: TGTGCCAGCAGTTTCGGGGGGGCCAACTACGAGCAGTACTTC. This sequence encodes CASSFGGANYEQYF. Together with reference TRBV28 and TRBJ2-7, the CDR3 gives the full variable domain: DVKVTQSSRYLVKRTGEKVFLECVQDMDHENMFWYRQDPGLGLRLIYFSYDVKMKEKGDIPEGYSVSREKKERFSLILESASTNQTSMYLCASSFGGANYEQYFGPGTRLTVT.

The chain is built from TRBV27 and TRBJ1-4; 7 nucleotides line up with TRBD1. The CDR3 runs 17 residues. Germline lookup yields CDR1 MNHEY and CDR2 SMNVEV (reference sequence). V dropped 4 bases and J dropped 4; count of bases not matched to a gene: 12. Here the CDR3 reads CASSSTGQILNNEKLFF. CDR3 nucleotides: TGTGCCAGCAGTTCGACAGGGCAAATTTTAAATAATGAAAAACTGTTTTTT.

The CDR3 DNA is TGCGCCAGCAGCCCGGGGACAGGTGGGAACTATGGCTACACCTTC. Its protein product is CASSPGTGGNYGYTF. The rearrangement joins TRBV4-3 to TRBJ1-2; 8 bases match TRBD1. The CDR3 is made up of 15 amino acids. V dropped 4 bases and J dropped 2; count of bases not matched to a gene: 6. Germline V gives CDR1 LGHNA, CDR2 YSLEER.

The CDR3 DNA sequence: TGTGCCAGCAGCCAAGTTCCAGCGGGGGCCATAGCCAAAAACATTCAGTACTTC. Protein: CASSQVPAGAIAKNIQYF. The rearrangement joins TRBV3-1 (or the pseudogene TRBV3-2) to TRBJ2-4; 8 bases are a match to TRBD2. This CDR3 has 18 residues. Trimming cost V 1 base and J 0 bases; bases outside gene matches: 8. Germline CDR1 LGHDT, CDR2 YNNKEL (reference sequence).

J is TRBJ1-2 and V is TRBV30; D is unclear. V was shortened by 3 bases and J by 8 bases, with 19 bases between the two germline ends. The CDR3 is 14 residues long. CDR1 GTSNPN and CDR2 SVGIG come from the germline V gene (reference sequence). The CDR3 spells CAWRVPGSNGGYTF. In nucleotides, the CDR3 is TGTGCCTGGAGAGTGCCCGGGTCTAATGGCGGCTACACCTTC.

This chain uses TRBV7-2 with TRBJ2-1, with TRBD2 matching 9 bases. The germline gives CDR1 SGHTA, CDR2 FQGNSA. V gave up 2 bases and J gave up 9 bases; unmatched junction bases: 8. The CDR3 contains 15 residues. CDR3 sequence (DNA): TGTGCCAGCAGCTTAAGGGCGGGGGGGCCGCGTGAGCAGTTCTTC. It yields the protein CASSLRAGGPREQFF.

The V call is TRBV6-4, the J call TRBJ1-2; perhaps TRBD1 as D (5 bases). CDR3 length equals 13 residues. Looked up from germline, CDR1 is MRHNA and CDR2 is SNTAGT. Trimming removed 6 bases from V and 7 bases from J, with 15 bases in between. The CDR3 here is CASSHGHGVGYTF. In nucleotides, the CDR3 is TGTGCCAGCAGCCACGGACATGGAGTTGGCTACACCTTC.

This rearrangement joins TRBV9 to TRBJ2-2; tentatively, D is TRBD1 (6 bases). CDR1 is SGDLS and CDR2 is YYNGEE in the germline V gene. With 2 bases removed from V and 8 bases from J, the gap between germline ends came to 10 bases. CDR3 size: 13 residues. The CDR3 is CASSVATGGELFF. The CDR3 coding sequence is TGTGCCAGCAGCGTGGCGACAGGAGGGGAGCTGTTTTTT.

This clone has only one observation. This chain links TRBV10-1 with TRBJ2-5; possible D gene TRBD1, 5 bases. Germline V CDR1 and CDR2: WNHNN, SYGVQD (reference sequence). This CDR3 is built from 14 residues. V lost 3 bases and J lost 3, with 11 bases in between. The CDR3 sequence is CASSEGGREETQYF. CDR3 bases: TGCGCCAGCAGTGAAGGCGGCAGGGAAGAGACCCAGTACTTC.